This T cell receptor (beta chain) was captured by sequencing in a study of T cell changes during pregnancy in multiple sclerosis. Generated by immunoSEQ multiplex PCR, the TCRdb table keeps only in-frame clones and is missing some. This sample carries about 44,000 clones, roughly 90% of them seen once, and the ten largest clones take 0.7%. After removal of 4 bases from V and 2 bases from J, the junction contained 4 bases not matched to a gene. CDR3 length equals 14 residues. Per germline, CDR1 SGHRS and CDR2 YFSETQ. The rearrangement uses TRBV5-1 and TRBJ2-7; TRBD1 matches 9 bases. The source is a female donor with multiple sclerosis, enrolled in a pregnancy study. The specimen was CD4+ T cells from peripheral blood mononuclear cells, collected before pregnancy. The DNA of the CDR3 is TGCGCCAGCAGCCCCGGACAGGGGCCCTACGAGCAGTACTTC. Translation: CASSPGQGPYEQYF.